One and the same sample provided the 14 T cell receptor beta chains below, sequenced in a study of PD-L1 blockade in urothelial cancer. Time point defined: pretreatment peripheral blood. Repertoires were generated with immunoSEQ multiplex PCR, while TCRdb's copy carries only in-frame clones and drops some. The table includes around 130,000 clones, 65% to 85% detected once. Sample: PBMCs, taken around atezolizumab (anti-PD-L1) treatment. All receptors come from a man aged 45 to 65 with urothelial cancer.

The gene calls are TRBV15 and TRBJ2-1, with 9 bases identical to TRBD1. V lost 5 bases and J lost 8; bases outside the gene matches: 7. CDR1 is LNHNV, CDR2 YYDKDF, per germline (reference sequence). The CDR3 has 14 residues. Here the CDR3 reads CATSVPQGADEQFF. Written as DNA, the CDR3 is TGTGCCACCAGCGTACCACAGGGGGCGGATGAGCAGTTCTTC.

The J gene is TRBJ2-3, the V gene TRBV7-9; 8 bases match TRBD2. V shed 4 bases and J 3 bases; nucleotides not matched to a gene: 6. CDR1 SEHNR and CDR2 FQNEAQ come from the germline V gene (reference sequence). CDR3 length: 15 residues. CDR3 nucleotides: TGTGCCAGCAGCTCTGCGGGGGGCCCAACAGATACGCAGTATTTT. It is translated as CASSSAGGPTDTQYF.

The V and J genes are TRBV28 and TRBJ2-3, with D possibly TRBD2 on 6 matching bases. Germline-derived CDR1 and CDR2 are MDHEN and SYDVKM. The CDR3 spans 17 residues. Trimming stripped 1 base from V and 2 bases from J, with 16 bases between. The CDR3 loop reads CASSLLGGVINTDTQYF. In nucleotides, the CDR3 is TGTGCCAGCAGTTTATTGGGCGGGGTGATAAACACAGATACGCAGTATTTT.

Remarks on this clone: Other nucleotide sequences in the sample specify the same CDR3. This CDR3 is CASSDLNTGELFF. The CDR3 DNA reads TGTGCCAGCAGTGACCTAAACACCGGGGAGCTGTTTTTT. This rearrangement joins TRBV6-4 to TRBJ2-2; D uncertain. The ends were cut back, 2 bases at V and 2 bases at J, with 3 bases in the middle. The CDR3 sequence is 13 residues long. CDR1 is MRHNA and CDR2 is SNTAGT in the germline V gene.

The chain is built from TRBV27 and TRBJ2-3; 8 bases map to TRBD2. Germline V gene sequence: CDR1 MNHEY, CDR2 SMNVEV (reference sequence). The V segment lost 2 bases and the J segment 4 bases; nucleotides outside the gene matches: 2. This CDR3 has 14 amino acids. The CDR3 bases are TGTGCCAGCAGTTTAAGCGGGAGACCAGATACGCAGTATTTT. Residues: CASSLSGRPDTQYF.

The CDR3 loop reads CASSQASGSTDTQYF. The CDR3 DNA sequence: TGTGCCAGCTCACAGGCTAGCGGCAGCACAGATACGCAGTATTTT. The gene calls are TRBV18 and TRBJ2-3; the match to TRBD2 covers 7 bases. With 4 bases clipped from V and 0 bases from J, the junction kept 4 bases outside the gene matches. Germline V CDR1 and CDR2: KGHSH, LQKENI. The CDR3 runs 15 residues.

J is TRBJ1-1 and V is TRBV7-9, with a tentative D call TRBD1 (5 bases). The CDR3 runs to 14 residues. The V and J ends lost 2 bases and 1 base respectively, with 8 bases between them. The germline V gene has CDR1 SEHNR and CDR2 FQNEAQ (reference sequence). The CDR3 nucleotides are TGTGCCAGCAGCTTACAGGGCCCGAACACTGAAGCTTTCTTT. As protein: CASSLQGPNTEAFF.

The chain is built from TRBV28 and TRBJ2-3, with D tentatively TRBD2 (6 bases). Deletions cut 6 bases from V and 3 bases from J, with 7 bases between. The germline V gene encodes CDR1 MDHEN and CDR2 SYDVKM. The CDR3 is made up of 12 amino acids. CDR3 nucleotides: TGTGCCAGCAGCGCGGGGACAGATACGCAGTATTTT. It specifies CASSAGTDTQYF. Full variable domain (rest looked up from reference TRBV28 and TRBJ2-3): DVKVTQSSRYLVKRTGEKVFLECVQDMDHENMFWYRQDPGLGLRLIYFSYDVKMKEKGDIPEGYSVSREKKERFSLILESASTNQTSMYLCASSAGTDTQYFGPGTRLTVL.

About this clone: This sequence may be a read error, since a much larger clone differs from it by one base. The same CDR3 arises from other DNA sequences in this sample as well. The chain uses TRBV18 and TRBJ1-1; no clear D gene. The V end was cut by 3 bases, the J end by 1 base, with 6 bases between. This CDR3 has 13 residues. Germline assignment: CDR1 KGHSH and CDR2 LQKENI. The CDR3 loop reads CASSPTANTEAFF. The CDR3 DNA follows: TGTGCCAGCTCACCCACAGCGAACACTGAAGCTTTCTTT.

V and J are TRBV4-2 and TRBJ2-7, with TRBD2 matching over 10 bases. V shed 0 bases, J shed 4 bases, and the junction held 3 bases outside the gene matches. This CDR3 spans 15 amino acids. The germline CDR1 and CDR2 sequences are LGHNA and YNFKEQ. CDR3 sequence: CASSQDSSGSYEQYF. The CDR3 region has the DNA TGTGCCAGCAGCCAAGACTCTAGCGGGAGTTACGAGCAGTACTTC.

The CDR3 sequence: CASSPGQGRNTEAFF. Written as DNA, the CDR3 is TGTGCCAGCAGCCCAGGACAGGGCCGGAACACTGAAGCTTTCTTT. The V call is TRBV7-8, the J call TRBJ1-1; 8 nucleotides line up with TRBD1. Germline values: CDR1 SGHVS, CDR2 FQNEAQ. J lost 1 base, V lost 5 bases, and 6 bases had no gene match. The CDR3 has 15 amino acids.

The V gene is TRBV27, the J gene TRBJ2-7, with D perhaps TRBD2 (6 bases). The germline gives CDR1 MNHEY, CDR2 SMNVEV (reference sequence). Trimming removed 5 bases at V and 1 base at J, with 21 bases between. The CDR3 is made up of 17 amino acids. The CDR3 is CASSPRIGAGASYEQYF. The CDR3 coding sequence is TGTGCCAGCAGTCCCCGGATTGGAGCGGGTGCATCCTACGAGCAGTACTTC.

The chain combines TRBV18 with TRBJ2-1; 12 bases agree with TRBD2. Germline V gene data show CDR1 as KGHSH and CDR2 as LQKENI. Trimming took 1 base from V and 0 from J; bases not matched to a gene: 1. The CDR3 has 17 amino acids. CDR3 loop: CASSPQTSGSSYNEQFF. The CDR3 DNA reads TGTGCCAGCTCACCACAGACTAGCGGGAGCTCCTACAATGAGCAGTTCTTC.

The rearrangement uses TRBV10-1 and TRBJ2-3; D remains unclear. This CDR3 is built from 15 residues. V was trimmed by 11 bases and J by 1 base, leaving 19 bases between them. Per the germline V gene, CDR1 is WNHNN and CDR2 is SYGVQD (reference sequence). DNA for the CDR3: TGCGCCGCCCACCAGGCGCCACCCCGCACAGATACGCAGTATTTT. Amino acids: CAAHQAPPRTDTQYF.